The source of this TCR beta chain is a study of T cell responses to AZD1222 COVID-19 vaccine. Whole-study findings and limits: Baseline serostatus was positive in only six AZD1222 recipients.

V trimming: 2 bases; J trimming: 11 bases; junction bases outside the gene matches: 13. The CDR3 loop spans 16 amino acids. Germline V gives CDR1 SGHAT, CDR2 FQNNGV. Regarding this clone: As yet, its antigen is unknown.

Some clones are missing from TCRdb's copy, which holds only in-frame ones; the method was immunoSEQ multiplex PCR. In the table there are around 190,000 clones, roughly 92% of which are singletons. Sample: peripheral blood, taken 28 days after the second AZD1222 dose. This clonotype was sampled from an adult who received the AZD1222 COVID-19 vaccine. The genes are TRBV11-2 and TRBJ2-1; 9 positions agree with TRBD1. The CDR3 coding sequence is TGTGCCAGCAGCTTAATCCCAGCGGGACAGGGAAGTAAGCAGTTCTTC. It codes for CASSLIPAGQGSKQFF.